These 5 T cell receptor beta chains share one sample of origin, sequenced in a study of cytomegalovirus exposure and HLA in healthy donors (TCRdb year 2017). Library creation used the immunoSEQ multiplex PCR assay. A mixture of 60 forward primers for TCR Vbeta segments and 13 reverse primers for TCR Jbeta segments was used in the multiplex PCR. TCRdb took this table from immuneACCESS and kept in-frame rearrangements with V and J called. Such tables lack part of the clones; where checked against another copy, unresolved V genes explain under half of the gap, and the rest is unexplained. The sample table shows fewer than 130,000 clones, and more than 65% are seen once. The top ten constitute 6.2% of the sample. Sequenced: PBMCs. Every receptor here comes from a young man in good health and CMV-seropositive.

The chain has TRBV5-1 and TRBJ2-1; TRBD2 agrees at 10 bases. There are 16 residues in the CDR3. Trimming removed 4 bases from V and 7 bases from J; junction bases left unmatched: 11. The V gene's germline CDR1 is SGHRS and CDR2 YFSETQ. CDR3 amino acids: CASSPQVAGGTNEQFF. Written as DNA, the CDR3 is TGCGCCAGCAGCCCCCAGGTAGCGGGGGGTACTAATGAGCAGTTCTTC.

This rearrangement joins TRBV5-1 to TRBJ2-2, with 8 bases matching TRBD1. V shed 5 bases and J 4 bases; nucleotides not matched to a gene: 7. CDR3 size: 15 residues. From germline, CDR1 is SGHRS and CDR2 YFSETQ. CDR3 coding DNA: TGCGCCAGCAGGGTGTTCACAGGGGGCACCGGGGAGCTGTTTTTT. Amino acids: CASRVFTGGTGELFF.

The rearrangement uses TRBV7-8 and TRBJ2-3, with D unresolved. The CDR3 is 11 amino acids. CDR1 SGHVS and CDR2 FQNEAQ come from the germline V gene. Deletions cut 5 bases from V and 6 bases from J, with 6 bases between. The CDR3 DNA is TGTGCCAGCAGCCCAGCGGATACGCAGTATTTT. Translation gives CASSPADTQYF.

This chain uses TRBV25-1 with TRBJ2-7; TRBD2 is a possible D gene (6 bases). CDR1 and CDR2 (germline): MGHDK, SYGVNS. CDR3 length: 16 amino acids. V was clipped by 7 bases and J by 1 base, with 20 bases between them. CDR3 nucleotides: TGTGCCAGCATCGGGGGTGGGCCGGGCTTTTCCTACGAGCAGTACTTC. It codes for CASIGGGPGFSYEQYF.

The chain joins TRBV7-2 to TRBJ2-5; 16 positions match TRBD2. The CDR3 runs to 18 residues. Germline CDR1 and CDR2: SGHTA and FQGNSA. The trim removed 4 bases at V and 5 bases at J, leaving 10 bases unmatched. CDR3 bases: TGTGCCAGCAGCTCGTTTCCGGGACTAGCGGGGGGGCAGGAGACCCAGTACTTC. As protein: CASSSFPGLAGGQETQYF.